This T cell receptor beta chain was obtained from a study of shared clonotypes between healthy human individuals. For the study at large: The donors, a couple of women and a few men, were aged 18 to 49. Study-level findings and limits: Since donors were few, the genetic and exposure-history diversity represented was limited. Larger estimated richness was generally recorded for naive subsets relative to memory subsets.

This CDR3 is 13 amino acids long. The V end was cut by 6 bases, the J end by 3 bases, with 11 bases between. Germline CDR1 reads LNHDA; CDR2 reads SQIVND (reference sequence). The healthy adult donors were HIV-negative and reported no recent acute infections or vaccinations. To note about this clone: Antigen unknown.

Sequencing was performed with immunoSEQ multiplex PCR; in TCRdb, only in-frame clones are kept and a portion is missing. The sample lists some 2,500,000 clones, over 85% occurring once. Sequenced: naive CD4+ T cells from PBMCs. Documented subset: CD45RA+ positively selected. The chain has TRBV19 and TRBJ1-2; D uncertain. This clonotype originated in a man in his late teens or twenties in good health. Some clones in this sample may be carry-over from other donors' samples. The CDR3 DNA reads TGTGCCAGTAGGGCAGCGAGGGACTATGGCTACACCTTC. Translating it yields CASRAARDYGYTF.